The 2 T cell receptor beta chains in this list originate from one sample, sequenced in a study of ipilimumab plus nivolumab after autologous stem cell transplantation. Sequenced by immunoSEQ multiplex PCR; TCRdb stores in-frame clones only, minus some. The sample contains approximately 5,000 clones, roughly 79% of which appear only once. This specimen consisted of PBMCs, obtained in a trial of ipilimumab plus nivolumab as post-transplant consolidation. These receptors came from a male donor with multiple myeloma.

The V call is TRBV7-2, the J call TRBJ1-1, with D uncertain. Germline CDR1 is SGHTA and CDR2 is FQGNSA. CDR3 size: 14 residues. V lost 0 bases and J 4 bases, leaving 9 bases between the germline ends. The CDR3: CASSLALGFTEAFF. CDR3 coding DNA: TGTGCCAGCAGCTTAGCGCTTGGGTTCACTGAAGCTTTCTTT. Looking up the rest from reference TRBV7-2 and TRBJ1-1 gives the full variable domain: GAGVSQSPSNKVTEKGKDVELRCDPISGHTALYWYRQSLGQGLEFLIYFQGNSAPDKSGLPSDRFSAERTGGSVSTLTIQRTQQEDSAVYLCASSLALGFTEAFFGQGTRLTVV.

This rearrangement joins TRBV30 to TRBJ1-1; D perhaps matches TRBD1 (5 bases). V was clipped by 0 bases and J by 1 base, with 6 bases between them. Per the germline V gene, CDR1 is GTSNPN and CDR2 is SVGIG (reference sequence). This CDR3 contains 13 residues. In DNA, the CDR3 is TGTGCCTGGAGTGTTGGGGGGAACACTGAAGCTTTCTTT. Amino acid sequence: CAWSVGGNTEAFF.